This is a list of T cell receptor beta chains from one sample in a study of blood T cell repertoires in COVID-19. Only in-frame clones appear in the TCRdb table, and some are missing; sequencing was by immunoSEQ multiplex PCR. The sample has more than 15,000 clones, 70% to 90% seen once. The sample taken for sequencing was peripheral blood. The origin of the receptors is a man between 35 and 55 years old with active COVID-19. Each CDR3 is given with its conserved first and last residue. A D gene is named only where the DNA matches it firmly. A row's size may be missing; if present it is once, few, many or a size class.

>-|TRBD1|TRBV5-1|TRBJ2-5
CASSPGQGVLGETQYF
TGCGCCAGCAGCCCAGGACAGGGCGTATTAGGAGAGACCCAGTACTTC
>-|TRBD2|TRBV4-3|TRBJ2-3
CASSRAGTSPDTQYF
TGCGCCAGCAGCCGGGCCGGGACTAGTCCAGATACGCAGTATTTT
>-|TRBD2|TRBV18|TRBJ2-3
CASSPRVLLAGAGEDTQYF
TGTGCCAGCTCACCACGGGTGTTACTAGCGGGGGCCGGGGAAGATACGCAGTATTTT
>-|-|TRBV5-5|TRBJ2-5
CASSHPEGRARETQYF
TGTGCCAGCAGCCACCCGGAGGGCAGGGCTCGAGAGACCCAGTACTTC
>-|-|TRBV6-6|TRBJ1-2
CASNKGRGDYGYTF
TGTGCCAGCAATAAAGGGAGGGGGGACTATGGCTACACCTTC
>-|-|TRBV18|TRBJ1-6
CASHDSYNSPLHF
TGTGCCAGCCACGACAGTTATAATTCACCCCTCCACTTT
>-|-|TRBV5-6|TRBJ2-2
CASSFGPGELFF
TGTGCCAGCAGCTTTGGCCCCGGGGAGCTGTTTTTT
>-|TRBD1|TRBV6-2/TRBV6-3|TRBJ2-7
CASSSTGTGFFYEQYF
TGTGCCAGCAGTTCAACCGGGACAGGGTTTTTCTACGAGCAGTACTTC
>-|TRBD2|TRBV5-1|TRBJ2-7
CASSLPLAGGSYEQYF
TGCGCCAGCAGCTTACCACTAGCGGGAGGTTCCTACGAGCAGTACTTC
>-|-|TRBV5-4|TRBJ2-5
CASSLRTPQETQYF
TGTGCCAGCAGCCTCCGGACTCCCCAAGAGACCCAGTACTTC
>-|TRBD2|TRBV3-1/TRBV3-2|TRBJ2-3
CASSLRTSGVPDTQYF
TGTGCCAGCAGCCTTCGGACTAGCGGGGTACCAGATACGCAGTATTTT
>-|-|TRBV5-1|TRBJ1-1
CASSLTGGGEAFF
TGCGCCAGCAGCTTGACTGGGGGAGGTGAAGCTTTCTTT
>few|TRBD2|TRBV12-5|TRBJ2-1
CASGLVSVVAGSLYNEQFF
TGTGCTAGTGGTTTGGTAAGTGTCGTAGCGGGAAGTCTCTACAATGAGCAGTTCTTC
>-|TRBD1|TRBV27|TRBJ1-2
CASRRTGVAYGYTF
TGTGCCAGCAGGAGGACAGGGGTGGCCTATGGCTACACCTTC
>-|-|TRBV14|TRBJ1-6
CASSQEPEPWRANSPLHF
TGTGCCAGCAGCCAAGAACCCGAGCCCTGGAGGGCTAATTCACCCCTCCACTTT
>-|-|TRBV19|TRBJ1-5
CASSLRAGLGQPQHF
TGTGCCAGTAGTCTCCGGGCAGGGCTGGGTCAGCCCCAGCATTTT
>-|-|TRBV29-1|TRBJ2-7
CSVVRLSSYEQYF
TGCAGCGTTGTCAGGCTGAGCTCCTACGAGCAGTACTTC
>-|TRBD1|TRBV29-1|TRBJ2-7
CSVTTGGLIYEQYF
TGCAGCGTTACGACAGGGGGCCTGATCTACGAGCAGTACTTC
>-|-|TRBV6-2/TRBV6-3|TRBJ2-1
CASSAQGRTSYNEQFF
TGTGCCAGCAGTGCCCAAGGGAGGACCTCCTACAATGAGCAGTTCTTC
>-|TRBD1|TRBV7-2|TRBJ2-2
CASSLWAGGIGTGELFF
TGTGCCAGCAGCTTATGGGCAGGGGGCATCGGCACCGGGGAGCTGTTTTTT
>-|TRBD2|TRBV13|TRBJ2-1
CASSFSELAGISPEQFF
TGTGCCAGCAGCTTCTCCGAACTAGCGGGAATTTCTCCTGAGCAGTTCTTC
>once|-|TRBV6-5|TRBJ1-1
CASKATVNTEAFF
TGTGCCAGCAAGGCGACAGTGAACACTGAAGCTTTCTTT
>-|TRBD2|TRBV7-6|TRBJ2-3
CASSLGIAGDADTQYF
TGTGCCAGCAGCTTAGGTATAGCGGGAGACGCAGATACGCAGTATTTT
>-|-|TRBV18|TRBJ2-1
CASSAGPNNEQFF
TGTGCCAGCTCAGCGGGACCTAACAATGAGCAGTTCTTC
>-|TRBD2|TRBV11-2|TRBJ2-5
CASSLDPGGRETQYF
TGTGCCAGCAGCTTAGACCCGGGGGGACGAGAGACCCAGTACTTC
>-|-|TRBV6-5|TRBJ1-4
CASRRHGGGNEKLFF
TGTGCCAGCAGACGACACGGGGGAGGAAATGAAAAACTGTTTTTT
>-|-|TRBV5-6|TRBJ1-5
CASSLGGPLFQPQHF
TGTGCCAGCAGCTTGGGGGGGCCCCTCTTTCAGCCCCAGCATTTT
>-|TRBD2|TRBV19|TRBJ2-7
CASSTSGTGGYEQYF
TGTGCCAGTAGTACTAGCGGGACTGGGGGTTACGAGCAGTACTTC
>-|-|TRBV4-3|TRBJ2-1
CASSQRTGAYNEQFF
TGCGCCAGCAGCCAAAGGACGGGGGCCTACAATGAGCAGTTCTTC
>-|TRBD2|TRBV4-1|TRBJ2-2
CASSHPSLAGGEGLAGELFF
TGCGCCAGCAGCCACCCGAGCCTAGCGGGAGGAGAAGGTCTGGCCGGGGAGCTGTTTTTT
>-|-|TRBV19|TRBJ1-3
CASTPTGNSGNTIYF
TGTGCCAGTACCCCGACAGGCAACTCTGGAAACACCATATATTTT
>once|TRBD2|TRBV19|TRBJ2-1
CASTPGLAGVRLHNEQFF
TGTGCCAGTACCCCGGGACTAGCGGGAGTACGACTACACAATGAGCAGTTCTTC
>-|-|TRBV5-4|TRBJ1-5
CASSLGGGHQPQHF
TGTGCCAGCAGCTTGGGCGGGGGCCATCAGCCCCAGCATTTT
>-|-|TRBV6-2/TRBV6-3|TRBJ2-5
CASSLREETQYF
TGTGCCAGCAGTTTGCGGGAAGAGACCCAGTACTTC
>-|TRBD2|TRBV24-1|TRBJ2-2
CATSDSLGLAGGTGELFF
TGTGCCACCAGTGATTCCCTCGGTCTAGCGGGAGGTACCGGGGAGCTGTTTTTT
>-|TRBD2|TRBV4-3|TRBJ2-2
CASSQDPDSGRPTGELFF
TGCGCCAGCAGCCAAGATCCTGATAGCGGGAGGCCCACCGGGGAGCTGTTTTTT
>-|TRBD2|TRBV3-1/TRBV3-2|TRBJ2-7
CASRPSGGYEQYF
TGTGCCAGCAGACCTAGCGGGGGCTACGAGCAGTACTTC
>-|-|TRBV9|TRBJ2-1
CASSVDYLSSYNEQFF
TGTGCCAGCAGCGTAGACTACCTCAGCTCCTACAATGAGCAGTTCTTC
>-|-|TRBV10-2|TRBJ1-5
CASSEQRISNQPQHF
TGCGCCAGCAGTGAGCAGAGGATTAGCAATCAGCCCCAGCATTTT
>-|TRBD1|TRBV9|TRBJ1-1
CASSTGTGSSEAFF
TGTGCCAGCAGTACCGGGACAGGGAGCTCTGAAGCTTTCTTT